The rows below give T cell receptor beta chains drawn from one sample of a study of shared clonotypes between healthy human individuals. Clones were read by immunoSEQ multiplex PCR, and TCRdb kept only the in-frame ones, dropping some. This sample carries fewer than 1 million clones, approximately 97% of them seen once, and the ten largest clones take less than 0.25%. The sample taken for sequencing was naive CD8+ T cells sorted from blood. The receptors come from a man aged 25 to 40 in good health. Each CDR3 is given with its conserved first and last residue. Fields, in order: J gene, V gene, D gene, clone size, CDR3 protein, CDR3 DNA. The D gene is left open where the match is weak. Part of the rows lack a size; the others show once, few, many or a class for expanded clones.

J gene: TRBJ2-5
V gene: TRBV7-8
D gene: NA
clone size: NA
CDR3 protein: CASSLRLAMAHQETQYF
CDR3 DNA: TGTGCCAGCAGCTTGCGTCTAGCGATGGCCCACCAAGAGACCCAGTACTTC

J gene: TRBJ2-2
V gene: TRBV15
D gene: TRBD1
clone size: NA
CDR3 protein: CATSGDRGQYLGELFF
CDR3 DNA: TGTGCCACCAGCGGTGACAGGGGGCAATATCTGGGGGAGCTGTTTTTT

J gene: TRBJ2-1
V gene: TRBV7-9
D gene: NA
clone size: NA
CDR3 protein: CASSRGPQRLNEQFF
CDR3 DNA: TGTGCCAGCTCGCGGGGCCCACAGCGACTCAATGAGCAGTTCTTC

J gene: TRBJ2-1
V gene: TRBV29-1
D gene: TRBD2
clone size: NA
CDR3 protein: CSVVPRTETSFIRWYNEQFF
CDR3 DNA: TGCAGCGTTGTTCCCCGTACGGAGACTAGCTTTATCCGTTGGTACAATGAGCAGTTCTTC

J gene: TRBJ2-2
V gene: TRBV7-2
D gene: NA
clone size: NA
CDR3 protein: CASRALGVWDTGELFF
CDR3 DNA: TGTGCCAGCAGGGCCCTCGGGGTATGGGACACCGGGGAGCTGTTTTTT

J gene: TRBJ2-7
V gene: TRBV6-1
D gene: NA
clone size: NA
CDR3 protein: CASRDPGESYEQYF
CDR3 DNA: TGTGCCAGCAGAGACCCGGGGGAAAGCTACGAGCAGTACTTC

J gene: TRBJ2-2
V gene: TRBV27
D gene: NA
clone size: NA
CDR3 protein: CASSLSTWGPGELFF
CDR3 DNA: TGTGCCAGCAGTTTATCGACTTGGGGCCCCGGGGAGCTGTTTTTT

J gene: TRBJ2-1
V gene: TRBV2
D gene: NA
clone size: NA
CDR3 protein: CASIVGDAPGYNEQFF
CDR3 DNA: TGTGCCAGCATAGTAGGCGACGCGCCGGGGTACAATGAGCAGTTCTTC

J gene: TRBJ2-7
V gene: TRBV27
D gene: NA
clone size: NA
CDR3 protein: CASSFSGAHYEQYF
CDR3 DNA: TGTGCCAGCAGTTTTTCAGGGGCCCATTACGAGCAGTACTTC

J gene: TRBJ2-7
V gene: TRBV27
D gene: NA
clone size: once
CDR3 protein: CASSLSPRYEQYF
CDR3 DNA: TGTGCCAGCAGTTTAAGCCCCCGCTACGAGCAGTACTTC

J gene: TRBJ2-7
V gene: TRBV7-9
D gene: NA
clone size: NA
CDR3 protein: CASSTPTDSYEQYF
CDR3 DNA: TGTGCCAGCAGCACCCCGACGGACTCCTACGAGCAGTACTTC

J gene: TRBJ2-1
V gene: TRBV27
D gene: TRBD1
clone size: NA
CDR3 protein: CASGRPGQTNEQFF
CDR3 DNA: TGTGCCAGCGGAAGACCGGGACAGACCAATGAGCAGTTCTTC

J gene: TRBJ2-2
V gene: TRBV6-1
D gene: NA
clone size: NA
CDR3 protein: CASSDYRENTGELFF
CDR3 DNA: TGTGCCAGCAGTGACTACAGGGAGAACACCGGGGAGCTGTTTTTT

J gene: TRBJ1-1
V gene: TRBV27
D gene: TRBD1
clone size: NA
CDR3 protein: CASRTGVGTEAFF
CDR3 DNA: TGTGCCAGCAGAACAGGGGTAGGGACTGAAGCTTTCTTT

J gene: TRBJ2-7
V gene: TRBV7-2
D gene: NA
clone size: NA
CDR3 protein: CASSRIQGNEQYF
CDR3 DNA: TGTGCCAGCAGCAGAATACAGGGCAATGAGCAGTACTTC

J gene: TRBJ2-7
V gene: TRBV7-2
D gene: TRBD1
clone size: NA
CDR3 protein: CASSQHGQGWYEQYF
CDR3 DNA: TGTGCCAGCAGCCAGCATGGACAGGGATGGTACGAGCAGTACTTC

J gene: TRBJ2-7
V gene: TRBV7-9
D gene: NA
clone size: NA
CDR3 protein: CASSLWESEQYF
CDR3 DNA: TGTGCCAGCAGCTTATGGGAATCCGAGCAGTACTTC

J gene: TRBJ2-6
V gene: TRBV7-9
D gene: NA
clone size: NA
CDR3 protein: CASSPPPGAFGANVLTF
CDR3 DNA: TGTGCCAGCAGCCCGCCGCCAGGGGCGTTTGGGGCCAACGTCCTGACTTTC

J gene: TRBJ2-1
V gene: TRBV7-3
D gene: NA
clone size: NA
CDR3 protein: CASSPTSRDEQFF
CDR3 DNA: TGTGCCAGCAGCCCCACCTCGAGGGATGAGCAGTTCTTC

J gene: TRBJ1-1
V gene: TRBV27
D gene: NA
clone size: NA
CDR3 protein: CASSTASTNTEAFF
CDR3 DNA: TGTGCCAGCAGCACCGCGTCAACGAACACTGAAGCTTTCTTT

J gene: TRBJ2-1
V gene: TRBV9
D gene: TRBD2
clone size: few
CDR3 protein: CASSVLAELYNEQFF
CDR3 DNA: TGTGCCAGCAGCGTACTAGCGGAGCTCTACAATGAGCAGTTCTTC

J gene: TRBJ2-1
V gene: TRBV25-1
D gene: NA
clone size: NA
CDR3 protein: CASSEFTWPEFF
CDR3 DNA: TGTGCCAGCAGTGAATTCACATGGCCGGAGTTCTTC